The text below deals with one T cell receptor beta chain. As originally analysed: Reference gene primer amplification yielded estimated nucleated cell counts. Libraries were prepared by immunoSEQ multiplex PCR; TCRdb keeps only in-frame clonotypes and omits some of them. V, J and clone size were drawn from that table, and D and trimming were deduced from the DNA. The data show 35,000 to 50,000 clones, 80% to 90% seen once. This sample was included in a study of blood T cell repertoires in COVID-19. Study-level background: Collection of acute and convalescent COVID-19 samples took place in the United States, Italy and Spain. Nucleic acid was either cDNA or gDNA, and it came from T cells, B-cell-depleted T cells, or PBMCs.

Looked up from germline, CDR1 is SGHNT and CDR2 is YENEEA. The CDR3 has 18 residues. V was trimmed by 5 bases and J by 1 base, leaving 20 bases between them. The receptor comes from an elderly woman with acute or convalescent COVID-19. The chain combines TRBV11-3 with TRBJ2-2, with D possibly TRBD1 on 6 matching bases. What was sequenced was peripheral blood. DNA for the CDR3: TGTGCCAGCAGCCCCGGACAGAACTCGCCGAAGAACACCGGGGAGCTGTTTTTT. Its protein is CASSPGQNSPKNTGELFF. The full variable domain, in which reference TRBV11-3 and TRBJ2-2 provide the parts outside the CDR3, is EAGVVQSPRYKIIEKKQPVAFWCNPISGHNTLYWYLQNLGQGPELLIRYENEEAVDDSQLPKDRFSAERLKGVDSTLKIQPAELGDSAVYLCASSPGQNSPKNTGELFFGEGSRLTVL.